Included here is one T cell receptor beta chain sequence, with context. Its cognate antigen has yet to be identified. One end of the junction fails to match germline, which may point to a read error. These data belong to a study of blood T cells in healthy people across ages (dated by TCRdb to the mid-2010s). Broadly, across the study: In model experiments, template switching captured about one uniquely barcoded TCR beta cDNA molecule for every two T cells. The study measured age-related changes in TCR beta repertoire diversity using deep sequencing normalized with unique cDNA molecular identifiers. For two donors (one aged 18 to 29 and one aged 80 or older), the study analyzed two additional independent replicas of 1 million unique cDNA reads from the same blood draw. The donors were divided into four age groups: young (average about 15 years), middle-aged (around 41), aged (around 67) and long-lived (roughly 88). To avoid experimental bias, donors of different ages were distributed randomly across sequencing lanes. Overall results and qualifications from the work: Estimates of total diversity based on one million sequenced T cells were considered lower bounds and underestimates. Donor CMV infection status was unknown, potentially confounding age-related changes in expanded clonotypes. As age increased, observed TCR beta diversity per million T cells dropped in a roughly linear way, and a significant reduction was already evident by age 40. Conclusive comparison of naive and antigen-experienced compartments was prevented by the profiling of bulk unsorted PBMCs. The long-lived group showed more naive CD4+ T cells, fewer expanded clones and increased TCR diversity than the aged group, suggesting age selection. The percentage of naive T cells measured by flow cytometry correlated strongly with observed TCR beta diversity.

Counted from cysteine to phenylalanine, this CDR3 has 14 amino acids. The kept DNA is CDR3 alone, 42 bases in frame from the first base. As encoded in the germline V gene (reference sequence), CDR1 is SEHNR while CDR2 is FQNEAQ. Donors were approximately 42 systemically healthy Caucasian individuals from Russia aged 6 to 90 years. Around 10 milliliters of peripheral blood were collected from each donor into EDTA-treated Vacutainer tubes. Ficoll-Paque density-gradient centrifugation was used to isolate PBMCs, with at least 7 million obtained per sample. Trizol reagent was used to extract total RNA from the PBMCs, yielding at least 5.5 micrograms per sample. The percentages of naive CD45RAhigh/CD27high T cells were determined by flow cytometry on a PBMC aliquot from every donor. The library was produced with 5' RACE. TCRdb names Illumina HiSeq 2500 as the instrument used. The second PCR ran for about 7 to 11 cycles and used a J-beta primer mix along with a sample-barcoded 5' primer. A template-switch 5' adaptor carrying 12 random nucleotides introduced a unique molecular identifier onto each TCR beta cDNA molecule. Each sample yielded at least 2.5 million CDR3-containing paired-end reads. The Mint cDNA synthesis kit, primed by a TRBC-specific oligonucleotide, was used to synthesize first-strand cDNA from all RNA. Following uracil-DNA glycosylase treatment, all cDNA underwent a first 18-cycle PCR with the universal primers M1SS and BC2_uni_R. The authors' pipeline ran thus. Normalization of each sample was performed by random selection of 1 million high-quality reads, each carrying a distinct molecular identifier. Reads sharing molecular identifiers were discarded rather than binned into consensus sequences. MiTCR, set to a Q25 quality threshold and the strictest error-elimination algorithm, was used for CDR3 identification, clonotype clustering and error correction. Lower-bound total TCR beta diversity was estimated with a nonparametric unseen species model using Euler transformation. TCRdb trimmed the raw reads at Q25, called clones with MiXCR and kept productive beta chains. A single entry per CDR3 protein holds the most common genes and DNA from its merged rows. These V and J calls are TCRdb output, not the study's own analysis. This sample has about 1.1 million distinct CDR3 sequences in its table, and less than 45% of those were observed once. Around 13% of the sample is taken by the ten largest.

The sequence came from a young man in good health. The sample was blood. The V and J genes are TRBV7-9 and TRBJ1-6; the D gene is unclear. The DNA is TGTGCCAGCAGCTTAGCACAAAGTAATTCGCCCCTCCACTTT. Translated, this is CASSLAQSNSPLHF.